This entry lists 13 T cell receptor beta chains sequenced from one sample in a study of T cell changes during pregnancy in multiple sclerosis. The data were produced by immunoSEQ multiplex PCR, yet TCRdb's version contains in-frame clones alone and is incomplete. Of tens of thousands of clones in the sample, roughly nine tenths were seen once. This material consisted of CD4+ T cells from peripheral blood mononuclear cells, taken after pregnancy. The origin of the receptors is a female donor in good health, enrolled as a control in a pregnancy study.

V usage is TRBV2 and J usage is TRBJ1-5, with D maybe TRBD1 (6 bases). The V end lost 6 bases, the J end lost 5 bases, and 11 bases lay between the germline ends. Per germline, CDR1 SNHLY and CDR2 FYNNEI. CDR3 size: 13 residues. This CDR3 reads CASSYRVHQPQHF. CDR3 nucleotides: TGTGCCAGCAGCTACAGGGTTCATCAGCCCCAGCATTTT.

This clone has only a few counts. The chain recombines TRBV19 with TRBJ2-5; TRBD1 might be the D (5 bases). This CDR3 is built from 13 residues. The V end was cut by 10 bases, the J end by 4 bases, with 16 bases between. Germline CDR1 reads LNHDA; CDR2 reads SQIVND (reference sequence). CDR3 sequence (DNA): TGTGCCACCCGGACACCCCAGAGAGAGACCCAGTACTTC. Translation gives CATRTPQRETQYF.

The gene calls are TRBV9 and TRBJ1-3; no clear D. The germline CDR1 and CDR2 sequences are SGDLS and YYNGEE. The CDR3 is 17 amino acids. Between the trimmed V and J ends, which lost 1 base and 4 bases, there was a span of 18 bases. DNA for the CDR3: TGTGCCAGCAGCGTACTAAGTGGAGGGTTCGGAGGAAACACCATATATTTT. Protein: CASSVLSGGFGGNTIYF.

The chain recombines TRBV19 with TRBJ2-1; 9 bases map to TRBD2. This CDR3 contains 18 residues. Germline assignment: CDR1 LNHDA and CDR2 SQIVND (reference sequence). V lost 10 bases to trimming and J lost 4 bases; unmatched junction nucleotides: 20. CDR3 nucleotides: TGTGCCACCGGCAGGGGACAACTAGCGGGTCAAGGGTACAATGAGCAGTTCTTC. Translating gives CATGRGQLAGQGYNEQFF.

The rearrangement links TRBV7-3 to TRBJ2-7; 13 nucleotides line up with TRBD2. Trimming took 10 bases from V and 3 from J; bases not matched to a gene: 12. The CDR3 is made up of 16 amino acids. CDR1 is SGHTA, CDR2 FQGTGA, per germline. The CDR3 nucleotides read TGTGCCATCCCCGTAACTAGCGGGAGGGAACTCTACGAGCAGTACTTC. Residues: CAIPVTSGRELYEQYF.

V usage is TRBV28 and J usage is TRBJ2-5, with D perhaps matching TRBD2 (7 bases). Trimming removed 3 bases from V and 5 bases from J, with 13 bases in between. The germline V gene encodes CDR1 MDHEN and CDR2 SYDVKM. There are 14 residues in the CDR3. The CDR3 spells CASSFGGQTETQYF. Written as DNA, the CDR3 is TGTGCCAGCAGTTTCGGGGGGCAAACGGAGACCCAGTACTTC.

J is TRBJ2-5 and V is TRBV5-1, with D possibly matching TRBD1 (7 bases). The germline V gene has CDR1 SGHRS and CDR2 YFSETQ. V was clipped by 3 bases and J by 4 bases, with 13 bases between them. This CDR3 has 14 residues. CDR3 residues: CASSSSGGGETQYF. CDR3 bases: TGCGCCAGCAGCTCGTCAGGGGGAGGAGAGACCCAGTACTTC. The full variable domain, its missing parts supplied by reference TRBV5-1 and TRBJ2-5, is KAGVTQTPRYLIKTRGQQVTLSCSPISGHRSVSWYQQTPGQGLQFLFEYFSETQRNKGNFPGRFSGRQFSNSRSEMNVSTLELGDSALYLCASSSSGGGETQYFGPGTRLLVL.

The rearrangement uses TRBV27 and TRBJ1-1; D uncertain. This CDR3 is 13 amino acids long. Germline CDR1 reads MNHEY; CDR2 reads SMNVEV (reference sequence). Trimming pared 3 bases from V and 11 bases from J, leaving 16 bases between. The CDR3 sequence: CASSFREPLLAFF. In nucleotides, the CDR3 is TGTGCCAGCAGTTTCCGGGAACCTTTATTGGCTTTCTTT.

This clone has more than one count but fewer than ten. V is TRBV29-1 and J is TRBJ1-3; the match to TRBD1 covers 7 bases. Per the germline V gene, CDR1 is SQVTM and CDR2 is ANQGSEA. V lost 8 bases, J lost 0 bases, and 7 bases stayed unmatched. The CDR3 is made up of 14 amino acids. The CDR3 region is CSISSGGSGNTIYF. CDR3 in DNA: TGCAGCATCAGTTCAGGGGGCTCTGGAAACACCATATATTTT. The full variable domain, rest sourced from reference TRBV29-1 and TRBJ1-3, is SAVISQKPSRDICQRGTSLTIQCQVDSQVTMMFWYRQQPGQSLTLIATANQGSEATYESGFVIDKFPISRPNLTFSTLTVSNMSPEDSSIYLCSISSGGSGNTIYFGEGSWLTVV.

The J gene is TRBJ1-2, the V gene TRBV6-5; TRBD1 might be the D (5 bases). Looked up from germline, CDR1 is MNHEY and CDR2 is SVGAGI. The V end was cut by 0 bases, the J end by 8 bases, with 16 bases between. CDR3 length: 15 amino acids. The CDR3 DNA reads as TGTGCCAGCAGTTACTCGGGCAGGGAAAGAATCGGCTACACCTTC. Residues: CASSYSGRERIGYTF.

The chain has TRBV7-8 and TRBJ1-2, with 11 bases lining up with TRBD1. CDR1 SGHVS and CDR2 FQNEAQ come from the germline V gene. Unmatched junction bases numbered 5, after V lost 1 base and J lost 1 base. The CDR3 runs 17 residues. CDR3 protein: CASSLVGTGGYNYGYTF. The DNA of the CDR3 is TGTGCCAGCAGCTTAGTAGGGACAGGGGGTTATAACTATGGCTACACCTTC.

The V call is TRBV2, the J call TRBJ1-6, with 8 bases identical to TRBD1. Germline V gene data show CDR1 as SNHLY and CDR2 as FYNNEI. The CDR3 is 14 residues long. The V and J ends lost 4 bases and 10 bases, in that order; junction bases with no gene match: 6. CDR3 sequence: CASSAGQGGSPLHF. The DNA of the CDR3 is TGTGCCAGCAGTGCCGGACAGGGAGGATCACCCCTCCACTTT.

The gene calls are TRBV7-9 and TRBJ2-7, with 15 bases aligning to TRBD2. The J call may be incorrect, as the DNA end agrees better with TRBJ2-5. The germline V gene has CDR1 SEHNR and CDR2 FQNEAQ (reference sequence). This CDR3 has 17 residues. The CDR3 DNA reads as TGTGCCAGCAGCCCAGCCGGGACTAGCGGGGGGCGTATGACCCAGTACTTC. This codes for CASSPAGTSGGRMTQYF.